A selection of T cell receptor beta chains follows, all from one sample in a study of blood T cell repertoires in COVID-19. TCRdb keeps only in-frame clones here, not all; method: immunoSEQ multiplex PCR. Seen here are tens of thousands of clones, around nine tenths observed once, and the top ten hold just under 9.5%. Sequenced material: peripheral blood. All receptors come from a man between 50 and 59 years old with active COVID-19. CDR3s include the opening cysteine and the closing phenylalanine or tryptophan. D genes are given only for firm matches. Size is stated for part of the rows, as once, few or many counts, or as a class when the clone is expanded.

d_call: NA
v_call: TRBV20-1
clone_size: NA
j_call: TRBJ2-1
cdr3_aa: CSASTGRHEQFF
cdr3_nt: TGCAGTGCTAGTACAGGGCGGCATGAGCAGTTCTTC

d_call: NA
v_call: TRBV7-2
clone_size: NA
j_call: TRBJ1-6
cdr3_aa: CASSLAQGNSPLHF
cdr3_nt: TGTGCCAGCAGCTTAGCGCAGGGGAATTCACCCCTCCACTTT

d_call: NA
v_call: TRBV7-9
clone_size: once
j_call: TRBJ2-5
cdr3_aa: CASSRKPGELRETQYF
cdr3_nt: TGTGCCAGCAGCCGGAAACCGGGTGAGCTGAGAGAGACCCAGTACTTC

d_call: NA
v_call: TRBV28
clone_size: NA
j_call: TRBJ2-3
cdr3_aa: CASSLVTGSTDTQYF
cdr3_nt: TGTGCCAGCAGTTTAGTGACAGGTAGCACAGATACGCAGTATTTT

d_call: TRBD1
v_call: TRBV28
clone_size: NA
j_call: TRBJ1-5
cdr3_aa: CASNRGVPQHF
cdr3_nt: TGTGCCAGCAACAGGGGAGTGCCCCAGCATTTT

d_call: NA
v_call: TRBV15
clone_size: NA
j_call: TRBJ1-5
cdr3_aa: CATSREPGTLDYLNF
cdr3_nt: TGTGCCACCAGCAGGGAACCCGGGACACTCGATTATCTGAATTTT

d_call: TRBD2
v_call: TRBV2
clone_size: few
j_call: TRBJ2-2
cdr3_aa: CASRLAAAGELFF
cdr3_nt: TGTGCCAGTCGACTAGCGGCGGCCGGGGAGCTGTTTTTT

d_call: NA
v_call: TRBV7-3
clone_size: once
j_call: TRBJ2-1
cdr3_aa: CASSLSPPIDEQFF
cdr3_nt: TGTGCCAGCAGCTTATCCCCCCCCATTGATGAGCAGTTCTTC

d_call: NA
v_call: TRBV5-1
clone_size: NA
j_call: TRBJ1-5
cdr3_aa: CASRADLDQPQHF
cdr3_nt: TGCGCCAGCAGAGCGGACCTCGATCAGCCCCAGCATTTT

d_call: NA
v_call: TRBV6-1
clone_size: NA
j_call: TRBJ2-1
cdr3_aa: CASSEAGGGSEQFF
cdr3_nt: TGTGCCAGCAGTGAAGCGGGGGGGGGCAGTGAGCAGTTCTTC

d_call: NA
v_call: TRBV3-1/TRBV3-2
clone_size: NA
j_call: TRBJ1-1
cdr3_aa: CASSQDPSRNTEAFF
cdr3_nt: TGTGCCAGCAGCCAAGATCCTTCTCGGAACACTGAAGCTTTCTTT

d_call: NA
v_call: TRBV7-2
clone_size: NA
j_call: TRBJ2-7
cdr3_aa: CASSLSLSGTYDEQYF
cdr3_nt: TGTGCCAGCAGCTTATCTTTGTCCGGGACTTACGACGAGCAGTACTTC

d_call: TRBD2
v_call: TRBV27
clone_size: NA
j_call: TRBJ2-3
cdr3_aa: CASSERGPSDTQYF
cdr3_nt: TGTGCCAGCAGTGAGCGGGGCCCCTCAGATACGCAGTATTTT

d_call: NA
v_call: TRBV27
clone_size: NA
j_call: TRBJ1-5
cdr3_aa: CASSLVRRRSQPQHF
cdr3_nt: TGTGCCAGCAGTTTGGTGAGGAGGCGAAGTCAGCCCCAGCATTTT

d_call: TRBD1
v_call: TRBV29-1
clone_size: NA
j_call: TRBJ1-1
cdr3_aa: CSVDSGTGGREAFF
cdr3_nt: TGCAGCGTTGACTCCGGGACAGGAGGTCGTGAAGCTTTCTTT

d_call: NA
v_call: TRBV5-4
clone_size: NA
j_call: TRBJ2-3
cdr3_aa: CASSWAKVGSTDTQYF
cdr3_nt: TGTGCCAGCAGCTGGGCGAAGGTCGGTAGCACAGATACGCAGTATTTT

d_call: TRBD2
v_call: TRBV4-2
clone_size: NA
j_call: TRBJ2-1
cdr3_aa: CASSNSGTGPPFGEQFF
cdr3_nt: TGTGCCAGCAGCAATAGCGGGACCGGCCCTCCATTCGGCGAGCAGTTCTTC

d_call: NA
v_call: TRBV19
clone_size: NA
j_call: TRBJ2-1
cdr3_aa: CASTADSISSNEQFF
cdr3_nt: TGTGCCAGTACCGCGGACTCCATTTCCAGCAATGAGCAGTTCTTC

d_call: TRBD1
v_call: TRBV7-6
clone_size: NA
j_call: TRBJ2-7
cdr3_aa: CASSMGQGRYEQYF
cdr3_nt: TGTGCCAGCAGCATGGGACAGGGGAGGTACGAGCAGTACTTC

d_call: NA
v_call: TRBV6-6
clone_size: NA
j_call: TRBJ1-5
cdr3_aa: CASEGGTSNQPQHF
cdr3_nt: TGTGCCAGCGAAGGAGGAACTAGCAATCAGCCCCAGCATTTT

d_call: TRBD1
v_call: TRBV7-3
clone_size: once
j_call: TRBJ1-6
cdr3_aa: CASSLYAGQANSPLHF
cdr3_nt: TGTGCCAGCAGCTTATATGCGGGACAGGCTAATTCACCCCTCCACTTT

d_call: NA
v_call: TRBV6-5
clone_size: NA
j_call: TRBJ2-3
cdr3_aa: CASSRDISDTQYF
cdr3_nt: TGTGCCAGCAGTCGGGACATTTCAGATACGCAGTATTTT

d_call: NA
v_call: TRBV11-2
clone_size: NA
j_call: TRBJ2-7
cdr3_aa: CASSSRDSPYEQYF
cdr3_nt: TGTGCCAGCAGCTCCAGGGACTCCCCCTACGAGCAGTACTTC

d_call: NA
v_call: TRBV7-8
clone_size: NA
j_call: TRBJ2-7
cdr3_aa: CASTGIDYEQYF
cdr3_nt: TGTGCCAGCACCGGGATCGACTACGAGCAGTACTTC

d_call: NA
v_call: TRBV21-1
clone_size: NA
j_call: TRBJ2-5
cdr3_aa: CASSLKGDTQETQYF
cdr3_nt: TGTGCCAGCAGCCTGAAGGGAGATACCCAAGAGACCCAGTACTTC

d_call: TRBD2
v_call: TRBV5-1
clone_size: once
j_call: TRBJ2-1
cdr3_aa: CASSETSGGYNEQFF
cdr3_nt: TGCGCCAGCAGCGAAACTAGCGGAGGCTACAATGAGCAGTTCTTC

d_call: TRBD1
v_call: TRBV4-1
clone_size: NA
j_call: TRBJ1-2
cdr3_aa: CASSQGQGANYGYTF
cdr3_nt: TGCGCCAGCAGCCAAGGACAGGGGGCTAACTATGGCTACACCTTC

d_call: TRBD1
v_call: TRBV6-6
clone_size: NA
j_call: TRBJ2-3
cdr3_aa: CASRDRGRLDTQYF
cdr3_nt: TGTGCCAGCCGGGACAGGGGGCGCTTAGATACGCAGTATTTT

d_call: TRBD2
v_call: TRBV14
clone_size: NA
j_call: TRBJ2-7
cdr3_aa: CASSPRIAGVSEQYF
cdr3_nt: TGTGCCAGCAGCCCCCGAATAGCGGGAGTCAGCGAGCAGTACTTC

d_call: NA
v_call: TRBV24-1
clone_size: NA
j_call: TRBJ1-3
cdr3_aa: CATSSRGRNTIYF
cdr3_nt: TGTGCCACCAGTTCGCGCGGGAGAAACACCATATATTTT

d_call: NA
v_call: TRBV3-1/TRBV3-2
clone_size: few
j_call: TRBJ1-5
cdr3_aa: CASSQDREGNQPQHF
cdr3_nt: TGTGCCAGCAGCCAAGACAGGGAGGGCAATCAGCCCCAGCATTTT

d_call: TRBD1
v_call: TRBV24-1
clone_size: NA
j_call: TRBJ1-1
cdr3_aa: CATSDSGQLNTEAFF
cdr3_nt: TGTGCCACCAGTGACTCGGGACAGCTAAACACTGAAGCTTTCTTT

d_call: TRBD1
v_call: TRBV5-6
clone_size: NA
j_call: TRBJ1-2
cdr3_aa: CASSPTGGGGYGYTF
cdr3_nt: TGTGCCAGCAGCCCGACAGGGGGGGGAGGCTATGGCTACACCTTC

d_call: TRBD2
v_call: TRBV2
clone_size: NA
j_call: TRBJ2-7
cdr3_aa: CASSEAGTSGNYEQYF
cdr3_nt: TGTGCCAGCAGTGAAGCGGGGACTAGCGGGAACTACGAGCAGTACTTC

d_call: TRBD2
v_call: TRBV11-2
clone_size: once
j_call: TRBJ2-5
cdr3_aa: CASSQPGLAGGRRETQYF
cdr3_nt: TGTGCCAGCAGCCAACCGGGACTAGCGGGTGGAAGACGGGAGACCCAGTACTTC

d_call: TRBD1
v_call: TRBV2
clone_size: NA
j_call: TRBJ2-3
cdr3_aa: CASSRQGPSTDTQYF
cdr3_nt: TGTGCCAGCTCTCGACAGGGCCCTAGCACAGATACGCAGTATTTT

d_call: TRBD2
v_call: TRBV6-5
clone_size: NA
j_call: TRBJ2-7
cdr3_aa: CASVSGSVNSYEQYF
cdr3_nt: TGTGCCAGCGTAAGCGGGAGTGTTAACTCCTACGAGCAGTACTTC

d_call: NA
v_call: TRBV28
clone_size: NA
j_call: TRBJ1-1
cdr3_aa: CASQGNTEAFF
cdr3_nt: TGTGCCAGCCAGGGGAACACTGAAGCTTTCTTT

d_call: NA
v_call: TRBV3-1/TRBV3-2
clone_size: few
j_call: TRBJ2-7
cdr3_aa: CASSLSRPARSYEQYF
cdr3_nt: TGTGCCAGCAGCCTAAGCCGGCCAGCCAGGTCCTACGAGCAGTACTTC

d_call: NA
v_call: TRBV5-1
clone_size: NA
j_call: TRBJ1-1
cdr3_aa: CASSSDITTEAFF
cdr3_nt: TGCGCCAGCAGCTCCGACATCACCACTGAAGCTTTCTTT

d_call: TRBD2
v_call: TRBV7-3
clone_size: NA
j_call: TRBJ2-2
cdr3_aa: CASSSLAGGATGELFF
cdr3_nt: TGTGCCAGCAGCTCTCTAGCGGGAGGGGCCACCGGGGAGCTGTTTTTT

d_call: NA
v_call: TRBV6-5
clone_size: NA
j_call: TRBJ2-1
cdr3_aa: CASKRGSEPNEQFF
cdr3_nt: TGTGCCAGCAAAAGGGGCTCCGAACCCAATGAGCAGTTCTTC

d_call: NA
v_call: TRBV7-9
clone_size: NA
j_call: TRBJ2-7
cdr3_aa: CASSLIRAYEQYF
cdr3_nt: TGTGCCAGCAGCTTAATCCGGGCCTACGAGCAGTACTTC

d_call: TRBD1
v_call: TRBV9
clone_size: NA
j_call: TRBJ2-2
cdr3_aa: CASSAPRGRAGELFF
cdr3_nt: TGTGCCAGCAGCGCCCCAAGGGGGCGAGCCGGGGAGCTGTTTTTT